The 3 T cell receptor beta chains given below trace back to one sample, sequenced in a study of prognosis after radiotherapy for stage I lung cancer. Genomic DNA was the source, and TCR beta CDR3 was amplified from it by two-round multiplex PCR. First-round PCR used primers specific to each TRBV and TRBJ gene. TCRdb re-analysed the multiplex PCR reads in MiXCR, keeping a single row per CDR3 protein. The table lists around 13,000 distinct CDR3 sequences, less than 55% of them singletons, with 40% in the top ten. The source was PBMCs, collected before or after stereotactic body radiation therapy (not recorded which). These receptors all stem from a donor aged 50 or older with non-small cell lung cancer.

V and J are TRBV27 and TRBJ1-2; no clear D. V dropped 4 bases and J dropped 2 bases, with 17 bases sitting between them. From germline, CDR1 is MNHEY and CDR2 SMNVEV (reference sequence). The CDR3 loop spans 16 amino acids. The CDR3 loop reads CASSSLARWTNYGYTF. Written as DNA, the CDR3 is TGTGCCAGCAGTTCCCTTGCGCGCTGGACGAACTATGGCTACACCTTC.

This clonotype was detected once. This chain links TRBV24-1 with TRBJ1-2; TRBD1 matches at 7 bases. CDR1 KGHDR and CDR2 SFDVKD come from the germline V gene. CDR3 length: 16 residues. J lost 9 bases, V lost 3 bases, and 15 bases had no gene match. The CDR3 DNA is TGTGCCACCAGTGATCGGGGGACAGACCCGATCGATCGCTACACCTTC. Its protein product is CATSDRGTDPIDRYTF.

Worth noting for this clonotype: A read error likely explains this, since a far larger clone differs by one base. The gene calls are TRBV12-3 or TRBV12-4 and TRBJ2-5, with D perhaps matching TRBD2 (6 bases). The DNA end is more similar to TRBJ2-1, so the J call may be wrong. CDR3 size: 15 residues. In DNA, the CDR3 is TGTGCCAGCAGGCCCGTGGTAGCGGTAAAGGGTGAGCAGTTCTTC. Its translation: CASRPVVAVKGEQFF.